The 6 T cell receptor beta chains below all came from one sample that was sequenced in a study of blood T cell repertoires in COVID-19. Generated by immunoSEQ multiplex PCR, the TCRdb table keeps only in-frame clones and is missing some. The sample lists more than 350,000 clones, about 87% occurring once. Sequencing was carried out using PBMCs or T cells enriched from blood (not recorded which). The receptor source for this set is a woman aged 45-65 years who had recovered from COVID-19.

The chain uses TRBV5-8 and TRBJ2-7, with no clear D. This CDR3 has 14 residues. Germline lookup yields CDR1 SGHTS and CDR2 YDEGEE. With 0 bases removed from V and 5 bases from J, the gap between germline ends came to 12 bases. CDR3 bases: TGTGCCAGCAGCTTGGTTTCGGGTAGCAACGAGCAGTACTTC. Translated: CASSLVSGSNEQYF.

For the CDR3, the DNA is TGCGCCAGCTCCCGCCCCGGGACATCGGACGAGCAGTACTTC. Translated: CASSRPGTSDEQYF. The rearrangement links TRBV5-1 to TRBJ2-7, with D maybe TRBD1 (6 bases). The CDR3 is 14 amino acids. Trimming removed 7 bases at V and 5 bases at J, with 19 bases between. CDR1 SGHRS and CDR2 YFSETQ come from the germline V gene.

V and J are TRBV6-5 and TRBJ1-2; D is possibly TRBD1 (6 bases). Germline lookup yields CDR1 MNHEY and CDR2 SVGAGI. This CDR3 is built from 13 residues. Trimming took 5 bases from V and 7 from J, leaving 14 bases between them. Here the CDR3 DNA reads TGTGCCAGCAGTCCCGACAGGCTTAGTGGCTACACCTTC. Translating gives CASSPDRLSGYTF.

This clone was seen once. The chain couples TRBV4-1 to TRBJ1-5; D is unresolved. This CDR3 has 15 residues. V was cut by 0 bases and J by 0 bases, with 6 bases left in between. Germline V CDR1 and CDR2: MGHRA, YSYEKL. The CDR3 sequence: CASSQDRYSNQPQHF. CDR3 DNA: TGCGCCAGCAGCCAAGATCGGTATAGCAATCAGCCCCAGCATTTT.

V usage is TRBV7-9 and J usage is TRBJ1-1, with 8 bases that match TRBD1. The CDR3 has 13 amino acids. Germline V gives CDR1 SEHNR, CDR2 FQNEAQ (reference sequence). The J segment lost 10 bases and the V segment lost 1 base, leaving 5 bases of the junction unmatched. This CDR3 reads CASSLGGDRPAFF. For the CDR3, the DNA is TGTGCCAGCAGCTTAGGGGGGGACAGGCCAGCTTTCTTT.

The gene calls are TRBV7-3 and TRBJ1-1; possible D gene TRBD1, 6 bases. Per the germline V gene, CDR1 is SGHTA and CDR2 is FQGTGA. The CDR3 consists of 13 residues. CDR3 DNA sequence: TGTGCTTCGACCGGGGGGCAGGGCACTGAAGCTTTCTTT. Protein sequence: CASTGGQGTEAFF.